This entry lists 11 T cell receptor beta chains sequenced from one sample in a study of Graves' ophthalmopathy and Graves' hyperthyroidism. As the template, RNA transcripts were used to amplify TCR beta CDR3 regions. RT-PCR with HTBI primers came first, then second-round multiplex PCR. TCRdb reprocessed the multiplex PCR reads via MiXCR and lists one record per CDR3 protein. The sample holds about 740,000 distinct CDR3 sequences, around 40% seen once. Sequenced: peripheral blood. These receptors all stem from an adult man with Graves' ophthalmopathy.

This clonotype was observed a few times. The chain carries TRBV2 and TRBJ1-2, with 7 bases fitting TRBD1. This CDR3 spans 13 amino acids. The germline gives CDR1 SNHLY, CDR2 FYNNEI. The junction had 14 bases not matched to a gene; V was cut back by 11 bases and J by 8 bases. CDR3 residues: CAWSANRGGGYTF. In nucleotides, the CDR3 is TGTGCCTGGAGTGCTAACAGGGGAGGAGGCTACACCTTC.

At least ten counts were recorded for this clonotype. The genes are TRBV5-1 and TRBJ2-7; D may be TRBD2 (6 bases). Germline CDR1 and CDR2: SGHRS and YFSETQ. This CDR3 has 14 residues. V was pared by 1 base and J by 4 bases, with 12 bases between. The CDR3 DNA follows: TGCGCCAGCAGCTTGACGGCGGGATCTTACGAGCAGTACTTC. This encodes CASSLTAGSYEQYF.

The chain recombines TRBV7-4 with TRBJ1-2; the match to TRBD1 covers 8 bases. V shed 5 bases and J 3 bases; nucleotides not matched to a gene: 11. The CDR3 is 16 amino acids. Germline CDR1 reads SGHVT; CDR2 reads SQSDAQ. As DNA, the CDR3 is TGTGCCAGCAGCCAATTAAGACAGGGGACGCACTATGGCTACACCTTC. Protein sequence: CASSQLRQGTHYGYTF.

This rearrangement joins TRBV19 to TRBJ2-6, with 9 bases lining up with TRBD1. V shed 9 bases and J 0 bases; nucleotides not matched to a gene: 9. The CDR3 has 17 amino acids. CDR1 and CDR2 (germline): LNHDA, SQIVND (reference sequence). The CDR3 loop reads CASRWTGVNSGANVLTF. In nucleotides, the CDR3 is TGTGCCAGCCGATGGACAGGGGTCAACTCTGGGGCCAACGTCCTGACTTTC.

DNA of the CDR3: TGCAGCGTTGAAGAGGGTAGGGACACTGAAGCTTTCTTT. The encoded protein is CSVEEGRDTEAFF. V is TRBV29-1 and J is TRBJ1-1; D is uncertain. There are 13 residues in the CDR3. Germline V lookup: CDR1 SQVTM, CDR2 ANQGSEA. V was trimmed by 0 bases and J by 3 bases, leaving 8 bases between them.

A remark on this clonotype: The junction differs from germline at one of its ends, possibly a read error. The CDR3 DNA reads as TGTGCCAGCAGTCCCCGACCTATCTCCTACGAGCAGTACTTC. The encoded protein is CASSPRPISYEQYF. V gene TRBV10-3 combines with J gene TRBJ2-7; D is unresolved. CDR1 and CDR2 from the germline V gene are ENHRY and SYGVKD. The CDR3 length is 14 residues.

The chain uses TRBV2 and TRBJ2-3, with D unresolved. Germline-derived CDR1 and CDR2 are SNHLY and FYNNEI. CDR3 size: 12 residues. The V gene lost 2 bases and the J gene lost 14 bases, with 14 bases spanning the gap. CDR3 residues: CASSELRPWGYF. DNA of the CDR3: TGTGCCAGCAGTGAATTGCGACCTTGGGGGTATTTT.

The chain couples TRBV7-9 to TRBJ2-7; D is unresolved. V was clipped by 3 bases and J by 0 bases, with 9 bases between them. CDR1 is SEHNR and CDR2 is FQNEAQ in the germline V gene (reference sequence). CDR3 length: 14 residues. The CDR3 loop is CASSLDLGSYEQYF. Here the CDR3 DNA reads TGTGCCAGCAGCTTGGATCTGGGCTCCTACGAGCAGTACTTC.

The gene calls are TRBV7-2 and TRBJ2-5, with D perhaps TRBD2 (6 bases). This CDR3 spans 14 amino acids. V shed 2 bases and J shed 7 bases, with 14 bases lying between them. The germline V gene encodes CDR1 SGHTA and CDR2 FQGNSA. The CDR3, as DNA: TGTGCCAGCAGCTTATATAGCGGCAAAGGGACCCAGTACTTC. Protein product: CASSLYSGKGTQYF.

This chain links TRBV19 with TRBJ1-1; 7 nucleotides line up with TRBD1. The ends lost 11 bases at V and 0 bases at J; junction bases unmatched: 12. Germline V CDR1 and CDR2: LNHDA, SQIVND (reference sequence). CDR3 length: 15 amino acids. Here the CDR3 reads CAWTQGIDMNTEAFF. CDR3 bases: TGTGCCTGGACACAGGGGATTGACATGAACACTGAAGCTTTCTTT.

This clonotype was observed many times. The gene calls are TRBV2 and TRBJ2-7; TRBD1 matches 10 bases. Germline V gives CDR1 SNHLY, CDR2 FYNNEI. V lost 6 bases to trimming and J lost 4 bases; unmatched junction nucleotides: 3. The CDR3 runs 13 residues. In DNA, the CDR3 is TGTGCCAGCAGCAGGGACAGGGGTTACGAGCAGTACTTC. Translation gives CASSRDRGYEQYF.